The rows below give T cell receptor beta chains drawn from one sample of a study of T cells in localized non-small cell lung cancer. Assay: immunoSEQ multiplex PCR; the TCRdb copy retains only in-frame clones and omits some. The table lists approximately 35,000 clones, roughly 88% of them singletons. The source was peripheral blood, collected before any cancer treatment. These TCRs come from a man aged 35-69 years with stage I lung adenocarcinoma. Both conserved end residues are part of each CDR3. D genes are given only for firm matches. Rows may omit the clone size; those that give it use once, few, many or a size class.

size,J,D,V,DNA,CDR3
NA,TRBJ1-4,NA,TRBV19,TGTGCCAGTAGTATAGTTCGGGACGAAAAACTGTTTTTT,CASSIVRDEKLFF
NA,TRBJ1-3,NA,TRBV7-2,TGTGCCAGCAGCTTAGAGGGGGGGGTTGGAAACACCATATATTTT,CASSLEGGVGNTIYF
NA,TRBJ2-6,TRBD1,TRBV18,TGTGCCAGCTCAAAGGGACAGGGGTTTAGCTCTGGGGCCAACGTCCTGACTTTC,CASSKGQGFSSGANVLTF
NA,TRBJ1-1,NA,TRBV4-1,TGCGCCAGCAGCCAACTGAACACTGAAGCTTTCTTT,CASSQLNTEAFF
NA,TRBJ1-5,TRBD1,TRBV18,TGTGCCAGCTCGCCCGGGACAGGGGGCTATCAGCCCCAGCATTTT,CASSPGTGGYQPQHF
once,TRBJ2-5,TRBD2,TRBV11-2,TGTGCCAGCAGCTTCCCCTCATTAGCGGGGTTGGAGACCCAGTACTTC,CASSFPSLAGLETQYF
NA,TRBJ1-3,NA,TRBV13,TGTGCCAGCAGCTTAGATCCTTCCACACCCGGAAACACCATATATTTT,CASSLDPSTPGNTIYF
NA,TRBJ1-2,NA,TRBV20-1,TGCAGTGCTTGGGCTTCTGGCTACACCTTC,CSAWASGYTF
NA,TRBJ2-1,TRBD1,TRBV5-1,TGCGCCAGCAGCCCAGGACAGGGGAGCTACAATGAGCAGTTCTTC,CASSPGQGSYNEQFF
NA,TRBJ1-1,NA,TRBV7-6,TGTGCCAGCAGCTTAGGGGCCCCCAACGCTGAAGCTTTCTTT,CASSLGAPNAEAFF
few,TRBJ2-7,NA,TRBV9,TGTGCCAGCAGCCCTTCTGGCGGAACTGCCTACGAGCAGTACTTC,CASSPSGGTAYEQYF
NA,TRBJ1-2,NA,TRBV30,TGTGCCTGGGGGGGCAGACAGCGAACGAATGGCTACACCTTC,CAWGGRQRTNGYTF
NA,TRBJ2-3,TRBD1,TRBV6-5,TGTGCCAGCAGAACAACAGGGGGCACAGATACGCAGTATTTT,CASRTTGGTDTQYF
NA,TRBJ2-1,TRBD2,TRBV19,TGTGCCAGTAGTCACCGTTTACTTCGGGGGGGCCATGAGCAGTTCTTC,CASSHRLLRGGHEQFF
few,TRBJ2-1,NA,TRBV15,TGTGCCACCAGCAGACAGGGGATGAGTAACTACAATGAGCAGTTCTTC,CATSRQGMSNYNEQFF
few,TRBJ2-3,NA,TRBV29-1,TGCAGCGTTGCCGCAGGTAGTATCACAGATACGCAGTATTTT,CSVAAGSITDTQYF
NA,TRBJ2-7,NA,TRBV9,TGTGCCAGCAGCGCGGACCCCTCCTACGAGCAGTACTTC,CASSADPSYEQYF
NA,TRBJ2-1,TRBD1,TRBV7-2,TGTGCCAGCAGCTTTTTTGGGACAGGGGTCAATGAGCAGTTCTTC,CASSFFGTGVNEQFF
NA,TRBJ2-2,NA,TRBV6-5,TGTGCCAGCAGTTTTGCCAGCGGAGTCGGGGAGCTGTTTTTT,CASSFASGVGELFF
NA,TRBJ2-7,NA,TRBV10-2,TGCGCCACCACCGTGGGGGCCGAGCAGTACTTC,CATTVGAEQYF
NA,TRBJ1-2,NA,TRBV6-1,TGTGCCAGCCGGGAACTTTACAGGGCCGGCTACACCTTC,CASRELYRAGYTF